This T cell receptor (beta chain) was captured in a study of cytomegalovirus exposure and HLA in healthy donors. Each donor's status was that of a healthy bone marrow donor. In the PCR, 60 Vbeta and 13 Jbeta primers were used. TCRdb's table, derived via immunoSEQ multiplex PCR, lists solely in-frame clones and lacks some. The sample has under 200,000 clones; around 80% are singletons. Sequenced sample: PBMCs. The sequence was obtained from a woman aged 45 to 65 in good health and CMV-seropositive.

This CDR3 reads CASSLAGGTHTGELFF. Written as DNA, the CDR3 is TGTGCCAGCAGCTTAGCTGGCGGGACCCACACCGGGGAGCTGTTTTTT. The chain couples TRBV7-9 to TRBJ2-2; tentatively, D is TRBD2 (6 bases). Germline V gene lookup returns CDR1 SEHNR and CDR2 FQNEAQ (reference sequence). CDR3 length equals 16 residues. V gave up 0 bases and J gave up 3 bases, with 11 bases separating them.